Each of the 23 T cell receptor beta chains below was sequenced from the same sample in a study of radiotherapy plus CTLA-4 blockade in lung cancer. This table comes from immunoSEQ multiplex PCR, and its TCRdb copy is limited to in-frame clones, with some not included. The repertoire holds 13,000 to 15,000 clones, 70% to 90% seen once, with about an eighth in the top ten. The material was peripheral blood, obtained from a patient treated with radiotherapy plus ipilimumab. These receptors were taken from a human donor with non-small cell lung cancer that progressed on radiotherapy plus ipilimumab. Some clones in this sample may be carry-over from other donors' samples.

The J gene is TRBJ2-2, the V gene TRBV7-2; 12 bases map to TRBD2. Unmatched junction bases numbered 6, after V lost 3 bases and J lost 7 bases. CDR3 length: 16 residues. The germline gives CDR1 SGHTA, CDR2 FQGNSA. CDR3: CASSFTSGGRSGELFF. CDR3 nucleotides: TGTGCCAGCAGCTTCACTAGCGGGGGGAGGAGCGGGGAGCTGTTTTTT.

This rearrangement joins TRBV5-1 to TRBJ2-7, with D possibly TRBD1 on 8 matching bases. Looked up from germline, CDR1 is SGHRS and CDR2 is YFSETQ. Trimming took off 3 bases at V and 0 bases at J, with 13 bases between the two ends. The CDR3 consists of 15 residues. The CDR3 nucleotides read TGCGCCAGCAGCTGGGGGGGACAGGCCTCCTACGAGCAGTACTTC. Translation: CASSWGGQASYEQYF. Full variable domain (missing parts from reference TRBV5-1 and TRBJ2-7): KAGVTQTPRYLIKTRGQQVTLSCSPISGHRSVSWYQQTPGQGLQFLFEYFSETQRNKGNFPGRFSGRQFSNSRSEMNVSTLELGDSALYLCASSWGGQASYEQYFGPGTRLTVT.

The chain links TRBV14 to TRBJ2-7; 7 bases map to TRBD1. V shed 4 bases, J shed 3 bases, and the junction held 12 bases outside the gene matches. The V gene's germline CDR1 is SGHDN and CDR2 FVKESK. This CDR3 comprises 16 residues. CDR3 sequence reads: CASSLRQGWLGYEQYF. The DNA of the CDR3 is TGTGCCAGCAGCCTCAGACAGGGCTGGTTAGGCTACGAGCAGTACTTC.

The J gene is TRBJ1-3, the V gene TRBV19; a possible D gene is TRBD1 (6 bases). Germline V gives CDR1 LNHDA, CDR2 SQIVND (reference sequence). With 4 bases removed from V and 1 base from J, the gap between germline ends came to 17 bases. The CDR3 runs to 17 residues. CDR3 coding DNA: TGTGCCAGTAGTACCACGACAGGATACCTTTCTGGAAACACCATATATTTT. As protein: CASSTTTGYLSGNTIYF.

The rearrangement links TRBV7-2 to TRBJ2-7; D unresolved. Germline lookup yields CDR1 SGHTA and CDR2 FQGNSA. V lost 2 bases to trimming and J lost 2 bases, with 13 bases between them. CDR3 length: 15 residues. The CDR3 is CASSLIPYSTYEQYF. In DNA form, the CDR3 reads TGTGCCAGCAGCTTAATTCCGTACAGTACCTACGAGCAGTACTTC.

The chain links TRBV5-6 to TRBJ2-7; TRBD2 aligns across 15 bases. Germline trimming cut 2 bases from V and 6 bases from J; bases unmatched to any gene: 6. Germline V CDR1 and CDR2: SGHDT, YYEEEE. The CDR3 loop spans 16 amino acids. The CDR3 DNA sequence: TGTGCCAGCAGCTTCGGACTAGCGGGGGGGCCGCGCGAGCAGTACTTC. Amino acids: CASSFGLAGGPREQYF.

V usage is TRBV18 and J usage is TRBJ2-2; the match to TRBD2 covers 8 bases. Germline V gene sequence: CDR1 KGHSH, CDR2 LQKENI. The CDR3 runs to 16 residues. V gave up 3 bases and J gave up 2 bases; unmatched junction bases: 5. CDR3 sequence (DNA): TGTGCCAGCTCACCGGCAGCGGGGGCCAACACCGGGGAGCTGTTTTTT. Amino acids: CASSPAAGANTGELFF.

The chain joins TRBV7-3 to TRBJ1-1; no clear D. The CDR3 contains 15 residues. Between the trimmed V and J ends, which lost 0 bases and 5 bases, there was a span of 13 bases. The germline CDR1 and CDR2 sequences are SGHTA and FQGTGA. The CDR3, as DNA: TGTGCCAGCAGCTTAACCGCAGCGGGGAAGACTGAAGCTTTCTTT. Protein product: CASSLTAAGKTEAFF.

V is TRBV29-1 and J is TRBJ2-1, with 9 bases fitting TRBD2. The CDR3 consists of 15 residues. V gave up 5 bases and J gave up 4 bases; unmatched junction bases: 9. Germline loops: CDR1 SQVTM, CDR2 ANQGSEA. CDR3 loop: CSVLGGGGAYNEQFF. CDR3 nucleotides: TGCAGCGTTCTCGGCGGCGGGGGGGCGTACAATGAGCAGTTCTTC.

This rearrangement joins TRBV6-5 to TRBJ2-1; 7 positions match TRBD2. Germline V gene sequence: CDR1 MNHEY, CDR2 SVGAGI. The CDR3 runs to 13 residues. J lost 12 bases, V lost 1 base, and 6 bases had no gene match. CDR3 coding DNA: TGTGCCAGCAGTTACTGGGGGGGGGATGGGCAGTTCTTC. It yields the protein CASSYWGGDGQFF.

The chain is built from TRBV19 and TRBJ2-7, with 9 bases aligning to TRBD2. V gave up 3 bases and J gave up 2 bases; unmatched junction bases: 5. The CDR3 covers 15 residues. Germline V gene sequence: CDR1 LNHDA, CDR2 SQIVND (reference sequence). As DNA, the CDR3 is TGTGCCAGTAGTATGGTGACTAGCGGAACCTACGAGCAGTACTTC. It codes for CASSMVTSGTYEQYF.

This clone was seen a few times. V gene TRBV27 combines with J gene TRBJ2-7, with D tentatively TRBD2 (5 bases). Per germline, CDR1 MNHEY and CDR2 SMNVEV (reference sequence). Trimming pared 6 bases from V and 4 bases from J, leaving 7 bases between. The CDR3 runs to 11 residues. The CDR3 bases are TGTGCCAGCAGCCGCGGGTACGAGCAGTACTTC. Translating gives CASSRGYEQYF.

The chain is built from TRBV2 and TRBJ2-3, with 9 bases aligning to TRBD2. CDR3 length: 20 amino acids. Germline V gene sequence: CDR1 SNHLY, CDR2 FYNNEI. Trimming took 9 bases from V and 0 from J; bases not matched to a gene: 22. CDR3 nucleotides: TGTGCCAGGGATGGCCAGGGTGGTCTAGCGGGGCGACAAAGCACAGATACGCAGTATTTT. Its translation is CARDGQGGLAGRQSTDTQYF.

The CDR3 sequence is CASSLIGTSGRDNEQFF. CDR3 nucleotides: TGCGCCAGCAGCCTTATCGGGACTAGCGGGAGGGACAATGAGCAGTTCTTC. The chain combines TRBV4-3 with TRBJ2-1; TRBD2 aligns across 16 bases. Germline lookup yields CDR1 LGHNA and CDR2 YSLEER. Germline trimming cut 4 bases from V and 5 bases from J; bases unmatched to any gene: 5. The CDR3 contains 17 residues.

V usage is TRBV4-3 and J usage is TRBJ1-2, with a weak D call TRBD1 (5 bases). This CDR3 has 19 residues. Trimming stripped 0 bases from V and 5 bases from J, with 25 bases between. CDR1 is LGHNA, CDR2 YSLEER, per germline. CDR3: CASSQDQLGPPSRIYGYTF. The CDR3 DNA sequence: TGCGCCAGCAGCCAAGATCAGCTGGGGCCCCCCTCCCGAATTTATGGCTACACCTTC.

The gene calls are TRBV27 and TRBJ1-2; D may be TRBD1 (6 bases). Per germline, CDR1 MNHEY and CDR2 SMNVEV (reference sequence). Trimming shortened V by 6 bases and J by 2 bases, and 13 bases separated the two germline ends. The CDR3 totals 14 residues. In nucleotides, the CDR3 is TGTGCCAGCAGCCCCCAGGGGCCCAACTATGGCTACACCTTC. Amino acids: CASSPQGPNYGYTF.

This rearrangement joins TRBV18 to TRBJ2-3, with TRBD1 matching over 7 bases. This CDR3 is 16 amino acids long. The trim removed 2 bases at V and 4 bases at J, leaving 9 bases unmatched. The germline CDR1 and CDR2 sequences are KGHSH and LQKENI. DNA for the CDR3: TGTGCCAGCTCACCATTAGGGGGCGGTGTTCCAGATACGCAGTATTTT. This encodes CASSPLGGGVPDTQYF.

The chain has TRBV19 and TRBJ1-4; no firm D call. Germline V gene lookup returns CDR1 LNHDA and CDR2 SQIVND (reference sequence). The CDR3 runs 14 residues. Trimming took off 3 bases at V and 8 bases at J, with 13 bases between the two ends. DNA of the CDR3: TGTGCCAGTAGTATTAGTGACCGAGGAGAAAAACTGTTTTTT. It encodes CASSISDRGEKLFF.

The chain has TRBV5-1 and TRBJ2-1, with 11 nucleotides matching TRBD2. With V trimmed by 4 bases and J by 0 bases, 6 bases remained unmatched. The germline CDR1 and CDR2 sequences are SGHRS and YFSETQ. CDR3 length equals 17 residues. CDR3 DNA sequence: TGCGCCAGCAGCGGAACTAGCGGGGGAAGCTCCTACAATGAGCAGTTCTTC. Residues: CASSGTSGGSSYNEQFF.

The V and J genes are TRBV29-1 and TRBJ2-3, with 9 bases matching TRBD2. CDR1 and CDR2 (germline): SQVTM, ANQGSEA. This CDR3 is built from 18 residues. V trimming: 4 bases; J trimming: 2 bases; junction bases outside the gene matches: 16. CDR3: CSVARLAEAAYSTDTQYF. The CDR3 DNA sequence: TGCAGCGTTGCTAGACTAGCGGAGGCGGCCTATTCCACAGATACGCAGTATTTT.

The chain links TRBV14 to TRBJ2-3; D is uncertain. CDR1 SGHDN and CDR2 FVKESK come from the germline V gene. V lost 1 base and J lost 5, with 4 bases in between. The CDR3 consists of 12 residues. CDR3 in amino acids: CASSQVGDTQYF. Here the CDR3 DNA reads TGTGCCAGCAGCCAAGTCGGAGATACGCAGTATTTT.

Only one count was recorded for this clone. V gene TRBV6-4 combines with J gene TRBJ2-3; 13 bases fit TRBD2. Trimming cost V 4 bases and J 5 bases; bases outside gene matches: 0. This CDR3 region has 14 residues. Germline V gene data show CDR1 as MRHNA and CDR2 as SNTAGT. The CDR3, as DNA: TGTGCCAGCAGTGGACTAGCGGGAGGAGATACGCAGTATTTT. This encodes CASSGLAGGDTQYF.

The chain couples TRBV29-1 to TRBJ2-1; the D gene is possibly TRBD1 (5 bases). From germline, CDR1 is SQVTM and CDR2 ANQGSEA. Trimming took 7 bases from V and 10 from J, leaving 26 bases between them. There are 15 residues in the CDR3. The CDR3 region is CSALSPPGWGGEQFF. The CDR3 nucleotides read TGCAGCGCCCTATCTCCTCCCGGTTGGGGCGGAGAGCAGTTCTTC.